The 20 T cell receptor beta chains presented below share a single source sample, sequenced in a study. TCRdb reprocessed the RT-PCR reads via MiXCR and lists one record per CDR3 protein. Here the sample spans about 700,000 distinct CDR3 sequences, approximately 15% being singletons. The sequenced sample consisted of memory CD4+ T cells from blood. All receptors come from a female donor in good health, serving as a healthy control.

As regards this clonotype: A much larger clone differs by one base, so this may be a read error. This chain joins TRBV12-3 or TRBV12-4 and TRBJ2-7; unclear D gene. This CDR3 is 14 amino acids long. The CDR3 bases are TGTACCAGCAGTTTACGCCTATCTGCATACGAGCAGTACTTC. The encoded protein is CTSSLRLSAYEQYF.

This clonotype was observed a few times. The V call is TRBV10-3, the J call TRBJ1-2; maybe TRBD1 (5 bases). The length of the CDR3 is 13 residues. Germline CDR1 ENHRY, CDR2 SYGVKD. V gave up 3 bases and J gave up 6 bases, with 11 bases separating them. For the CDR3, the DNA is TGTGCCATCAGTGAAGGCAGGGAGGATGGCTACACCTTC. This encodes CAISEGREDGYTF.

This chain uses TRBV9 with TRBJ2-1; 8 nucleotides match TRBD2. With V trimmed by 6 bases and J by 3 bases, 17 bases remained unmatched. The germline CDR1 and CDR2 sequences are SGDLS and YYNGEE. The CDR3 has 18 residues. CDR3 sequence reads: CASTPWPREGPLYNEQFF. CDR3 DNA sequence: TGTGCCAGCACCCCTTGGCCCCGGGAGGGCCCCCTCTACAATGAGCAGTTCTTC.

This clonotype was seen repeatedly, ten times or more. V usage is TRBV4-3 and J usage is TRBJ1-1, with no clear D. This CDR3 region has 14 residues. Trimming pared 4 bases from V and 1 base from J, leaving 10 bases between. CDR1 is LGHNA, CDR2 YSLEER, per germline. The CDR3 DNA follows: TGCGCCAGCAGCCGTTCTTGGGGGAACACTGAAGCTTTCTTT. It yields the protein CASSRSWGNTEAFF.

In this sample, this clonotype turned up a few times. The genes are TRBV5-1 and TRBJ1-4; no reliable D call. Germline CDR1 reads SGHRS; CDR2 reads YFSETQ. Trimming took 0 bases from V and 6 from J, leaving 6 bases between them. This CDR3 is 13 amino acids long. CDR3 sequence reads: CASSLAPDEKLFF. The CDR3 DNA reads TGCGCCAGCAGCTTGGCGCCTGATGAAAAACTGTTTTTT.

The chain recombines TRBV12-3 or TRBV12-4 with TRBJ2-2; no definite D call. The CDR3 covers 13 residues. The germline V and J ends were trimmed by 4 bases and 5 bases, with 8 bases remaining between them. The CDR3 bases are TGTGCCAGCAGTTCCACCCGGACCGGGGAGCTGTTTTTT. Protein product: CASSSTRTGELFF.

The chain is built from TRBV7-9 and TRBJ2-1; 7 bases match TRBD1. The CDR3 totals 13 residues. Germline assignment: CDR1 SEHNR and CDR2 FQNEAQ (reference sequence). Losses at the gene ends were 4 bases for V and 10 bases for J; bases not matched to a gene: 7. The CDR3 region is CASSWTTGLEQFF. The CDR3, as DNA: TGTGCCAGCAGCTGGACGACAGGGCTGGAGCAGTTCTTC.

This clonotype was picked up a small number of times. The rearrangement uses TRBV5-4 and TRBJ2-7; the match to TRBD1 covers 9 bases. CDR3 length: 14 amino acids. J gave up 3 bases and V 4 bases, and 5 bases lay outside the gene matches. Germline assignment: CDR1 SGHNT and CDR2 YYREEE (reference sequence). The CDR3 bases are TGTGCCAGCAGCGTACAGGGGGCAGGCTACGAGCAGTACTTC. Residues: CASSVQGAGYEQYF.

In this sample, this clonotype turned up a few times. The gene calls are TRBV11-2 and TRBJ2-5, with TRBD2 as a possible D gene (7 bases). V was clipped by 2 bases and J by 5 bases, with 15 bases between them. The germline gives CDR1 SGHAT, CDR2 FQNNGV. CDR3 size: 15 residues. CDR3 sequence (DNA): TGTGCCAGCAGCTTAAGGACAGCCGGGGGGGAGACCCAGTACTTC. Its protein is CASSLRTAGGETQYF.

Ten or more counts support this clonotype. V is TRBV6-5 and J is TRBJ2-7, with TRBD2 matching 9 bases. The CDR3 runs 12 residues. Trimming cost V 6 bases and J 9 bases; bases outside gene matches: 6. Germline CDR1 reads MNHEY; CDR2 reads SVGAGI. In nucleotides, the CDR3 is TGTGCCAGCAGGGTGGCTAGCGGGATGCAGTACTTC. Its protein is CASRVASGMQYF.

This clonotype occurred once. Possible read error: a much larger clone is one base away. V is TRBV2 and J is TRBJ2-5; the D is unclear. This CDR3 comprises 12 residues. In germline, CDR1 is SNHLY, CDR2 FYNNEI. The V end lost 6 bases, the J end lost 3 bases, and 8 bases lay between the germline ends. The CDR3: CASSENEETQYF. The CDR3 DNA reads TGTGCCAGCAGCGAAAACGAAGAGACCCAGTACTTC.

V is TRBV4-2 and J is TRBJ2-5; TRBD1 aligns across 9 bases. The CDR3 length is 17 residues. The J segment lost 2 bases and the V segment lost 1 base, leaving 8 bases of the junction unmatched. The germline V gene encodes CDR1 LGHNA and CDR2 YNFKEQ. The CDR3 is CASSQALLTGGQETQYF. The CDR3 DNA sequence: TGTGCCAGCAGCCAAGCGCTCTTGACAGGGGGTCAAGAGACCCAGTACTTC.

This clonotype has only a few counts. CDR3 sequence (DNA): TGTGCCAGCAGAGATACAGGGGGCGCGGGAAAACTGTTTTTT. Translation gives CASRDTGGAGKLFF. The chain recombines TRBV28 with TRBJ1-4; 9 nucleotides agree with TRBD1. This CDR3 contains 14 residues. Trimming removed 6 bases from V and 10 bases from J; junction bases left unmatched: 9. Germline CDR1 is MDHEN and CDR2 is SYDVKM.

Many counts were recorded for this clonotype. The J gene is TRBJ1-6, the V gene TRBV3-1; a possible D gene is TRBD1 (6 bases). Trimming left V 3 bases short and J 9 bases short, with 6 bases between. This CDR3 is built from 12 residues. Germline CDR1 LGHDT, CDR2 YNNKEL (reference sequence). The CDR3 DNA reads TGTGCCAGCAGCCAGGACAGTTCACCCCTCCACTTT. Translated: CASSQDSSPLHF.

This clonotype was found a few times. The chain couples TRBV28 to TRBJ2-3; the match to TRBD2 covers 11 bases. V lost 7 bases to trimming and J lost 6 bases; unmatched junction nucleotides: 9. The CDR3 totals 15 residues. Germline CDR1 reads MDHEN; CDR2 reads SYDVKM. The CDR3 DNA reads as TGTGCCAGCACAATAGGACTAGCGGGCGATGATACGCAGTATTTT. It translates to CASTIGLAGDDTQYF.

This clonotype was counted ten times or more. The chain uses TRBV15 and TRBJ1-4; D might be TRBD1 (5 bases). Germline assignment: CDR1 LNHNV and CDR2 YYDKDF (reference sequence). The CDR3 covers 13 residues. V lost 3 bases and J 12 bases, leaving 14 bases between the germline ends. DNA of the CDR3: TGTGCCACCAGCAGTGGCAACAGGAATGAACTGTTTTTT. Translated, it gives CATSSGNRNELFF.

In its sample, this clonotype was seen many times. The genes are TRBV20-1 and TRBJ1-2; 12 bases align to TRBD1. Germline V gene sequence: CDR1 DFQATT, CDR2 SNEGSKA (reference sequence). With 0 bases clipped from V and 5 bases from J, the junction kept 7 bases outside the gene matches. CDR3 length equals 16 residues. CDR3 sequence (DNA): TGCAGTGCTAGAGAGAGGCCGGGACAGGGGGCATATGGCTACACCTTC. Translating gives CSARERPGQGAYGYTF.

The CDR3 loop is CASSPYPRDRGYEQYF. Here the CDR3 DNA reads TGTGCCAGCAGCCCCTACCCCCGGGACAGGGGCTACGAGCAGTACTTC. The genes are TRBV7-9 and TRBJ2-7; 10 bases line up with TRBD1. J gave up 3 bases and V 5 bases, and 10 bases lay outside the gene matches. This CDR3 is 16 amino acids long. Germline V gives CDR1 SEHNR, CDR2 FQNEAQ (reference sequence).

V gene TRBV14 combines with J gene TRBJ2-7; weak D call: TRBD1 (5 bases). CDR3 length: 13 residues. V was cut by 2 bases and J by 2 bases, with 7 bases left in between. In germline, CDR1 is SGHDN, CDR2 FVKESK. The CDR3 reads CASSQQQAYEQYF. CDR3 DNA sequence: TGTGCCAGCAGCCAACAACAGGCCTACGAGCAGTACTTC.

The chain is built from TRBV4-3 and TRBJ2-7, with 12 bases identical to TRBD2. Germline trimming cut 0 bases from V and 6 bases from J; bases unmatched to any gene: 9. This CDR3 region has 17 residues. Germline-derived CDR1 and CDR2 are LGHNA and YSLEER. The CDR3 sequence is CASSQDPSGRGFGEQYF. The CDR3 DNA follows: TGCGCCAGCAGCCAAGATCCTAGCGGGAGGGGATTCGGCGAGCAGTACTTC.